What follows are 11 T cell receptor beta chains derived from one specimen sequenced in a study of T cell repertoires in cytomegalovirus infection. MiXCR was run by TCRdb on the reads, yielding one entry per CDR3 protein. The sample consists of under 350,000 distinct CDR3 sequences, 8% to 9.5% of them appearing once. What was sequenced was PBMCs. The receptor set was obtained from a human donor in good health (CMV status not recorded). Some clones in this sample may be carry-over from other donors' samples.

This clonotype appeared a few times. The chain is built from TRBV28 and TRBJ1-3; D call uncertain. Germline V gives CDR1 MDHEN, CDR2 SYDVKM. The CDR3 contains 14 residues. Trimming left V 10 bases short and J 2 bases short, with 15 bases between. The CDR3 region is CATLTDLAGNTIYF. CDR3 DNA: TGTGCCACCCTAACAGACTTAGCTGGAAACACCATATATTTT.

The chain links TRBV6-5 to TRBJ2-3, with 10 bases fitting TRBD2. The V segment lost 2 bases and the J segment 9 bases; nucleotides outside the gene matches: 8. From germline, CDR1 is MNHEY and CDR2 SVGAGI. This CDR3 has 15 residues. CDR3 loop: CASSYGTSVGRTQYF. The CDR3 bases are TGTGCCAGCAGTTACGGGACTAGCGTGGGCAGGACGCAGTATTTT.

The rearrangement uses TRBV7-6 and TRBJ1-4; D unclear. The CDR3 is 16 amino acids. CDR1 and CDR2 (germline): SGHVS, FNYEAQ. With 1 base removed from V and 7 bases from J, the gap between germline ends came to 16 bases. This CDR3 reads CASSLVSGFIGEKLFF. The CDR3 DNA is TGTGCCAGCAGCTTAGTGTCGGGATTTATAGGTGAAAAACTGTTTTTT.

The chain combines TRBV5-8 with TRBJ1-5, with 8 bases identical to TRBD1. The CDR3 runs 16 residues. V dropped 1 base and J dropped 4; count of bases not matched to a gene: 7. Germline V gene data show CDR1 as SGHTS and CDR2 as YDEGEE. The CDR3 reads CASSLRQGAFNQPQHF. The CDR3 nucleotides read TGTGCCAGCAGCTTGCGCCAGGGGGCGTTTAATCAGCCCCAGCATTTT.

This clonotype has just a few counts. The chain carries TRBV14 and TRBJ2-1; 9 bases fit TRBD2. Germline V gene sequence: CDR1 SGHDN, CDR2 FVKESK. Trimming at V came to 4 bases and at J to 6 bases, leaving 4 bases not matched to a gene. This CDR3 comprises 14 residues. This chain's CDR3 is CASSLTSGSNEQFF. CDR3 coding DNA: TGTGCCAGCAGCCTGACTAGCGGATCCAATGAGCAGTTCTTC.

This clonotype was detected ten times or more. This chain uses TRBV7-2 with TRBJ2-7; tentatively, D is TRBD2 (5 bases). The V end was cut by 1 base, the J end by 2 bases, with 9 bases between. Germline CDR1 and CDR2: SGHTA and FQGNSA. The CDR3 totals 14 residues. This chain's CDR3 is CASSLVSGPYEQYF. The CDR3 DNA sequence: TGTGCCAGCAGCTTAGTGAGCGGACCCTACGAGCAGTACTTC.

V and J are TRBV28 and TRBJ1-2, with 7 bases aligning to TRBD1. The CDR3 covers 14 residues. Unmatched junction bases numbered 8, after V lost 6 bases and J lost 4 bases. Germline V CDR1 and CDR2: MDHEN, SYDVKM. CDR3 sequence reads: CASSTGTVLYGYTF. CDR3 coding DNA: TGTGCCAGCAGCACCGGGACAGTCCTCTATGGCTACACCTTC.

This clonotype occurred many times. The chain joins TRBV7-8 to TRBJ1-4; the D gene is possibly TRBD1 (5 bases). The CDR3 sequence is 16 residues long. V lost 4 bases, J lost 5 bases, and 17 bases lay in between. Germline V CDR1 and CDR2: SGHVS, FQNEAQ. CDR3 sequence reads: CASSSRRGVLNEKLFF. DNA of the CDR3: TGTGCCAGCAGCTCCCGGAGGGGCGTACTAAATGAAAAACTGTTTTTT. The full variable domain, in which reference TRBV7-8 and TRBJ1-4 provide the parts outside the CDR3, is GAGVSQSPRYKVAKRGQDVALRCDPISGHVSLFWYQQALGQGPEFLTYFQNEAQLDKSGLPSDRFFAERPEGSVSTLKIQRTQQEDSAVYLCASSSRRGVLNEKLFFGSGTQLSVL.

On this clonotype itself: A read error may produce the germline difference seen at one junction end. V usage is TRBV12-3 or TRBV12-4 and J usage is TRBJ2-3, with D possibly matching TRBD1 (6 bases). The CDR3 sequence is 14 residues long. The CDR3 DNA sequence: TGTGCCAGCAGATCGGGACATAGCACAGATACGCGGTATTTT. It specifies CASRSGHSTDTRYF.

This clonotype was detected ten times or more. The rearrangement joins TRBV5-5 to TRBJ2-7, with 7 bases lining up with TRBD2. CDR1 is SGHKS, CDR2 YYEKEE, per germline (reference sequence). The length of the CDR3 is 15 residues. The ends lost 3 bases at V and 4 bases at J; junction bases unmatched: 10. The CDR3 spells CASSSGGTALYEQYF. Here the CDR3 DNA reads TGTGCCAGCAGCTCCGGGGGGACCGCTCTTTACGAGCAGTACTTC.

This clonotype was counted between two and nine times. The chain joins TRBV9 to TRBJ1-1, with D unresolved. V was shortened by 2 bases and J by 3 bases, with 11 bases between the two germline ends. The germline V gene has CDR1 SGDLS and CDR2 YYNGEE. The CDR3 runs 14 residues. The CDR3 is CASSVFDRDTEAFF. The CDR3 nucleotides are TGTGCCAGCAGCGTCTTCGACCGGGACACTGAAGCTTTCTTT.